The rows below give T cell receptor beta chains drawn from one sample of a study of somatic mutations in cytotoxic T cells in rheumatoid arthritis. Sequencing used immunoSEQ multiplex PCR; TCRdb keeps in-frame clones, though not all of them. The sample contains about 18,000 clones, approximately 82% of which appear only once. The specimen was CD8+ T cells sorted from blood. The source of these receptors is an adult with rheumatoid arthritis. CDR3s leave out the opening cysteine and the closing phenylalanine or tryptophan. Fields, in order: clone size, J gene, V gene, CDR3 protein. Only part of the rows carry a size: once, few, many, or a class if the clone is expanded.

abundance: once
j_gene: TRBJ2-7
v_gene: TRBV28
CDR3aa: ASSLGAGEQY

abundance: NA
j_gene: TRBJ1-1
v_gene: TRBV29-1
CDR3aa: SVVTGDNTEAF

abundance: NA
j_gene: TRBJ1-1
v_gene: TRBV15
CDR3aa: ATEPGTGGTEAF

abundance: NA
j_gene: TRBJ1-2
v_gene: TRBV6-5
CDR3aa: ASSPEGFYGYT

abundance: NA
j_gene: TRBJ2-7
v_gene: TRBV29-1
CDR3aa: SATLLQGGYEQY

abundance: NA
j_gene: TRBJ1-2
v_gene: TRBV4-2
CDR3aa: ASSQTDNYGYT

abundance: NA
j_gene: TRBJ1-2
v_gene: TRBV15
CDR3aa: ATSSLQDGGLTNYGYT

abundance: few
j_gene: TRBJ1-3
v_gene: TRBV7-6
CDR3aa: ASSGGSGDTIY

abundance: NA
j_gene: TRBJ1-2
v_gene: TRBV6-5
CDR3aa: ASSYGTGPPNYGYT

abundance: NA
j_gene: TRBJ2-7
v_gene: TRBV27
CDR3aa: ASGVSGVYEQY

abundance: few
j_gene: TRBJ1-1
v_gene: TRBV29-1
CDR3aa: SVGKGANTEAF

abundance: NA
j_gene: TRBJ2-1
v_gene: TRBV12-5
CDR3aa: ASGPTGNPYNEQF

abundance: once
j_gene: TRBJ2-7
v_gene: TRBV28
CDR3aa: ASSYRGLRVKQY

abundance: NA
j_gene: TRBJ2-2
v_gene: TRBV4-1
CDR3aa: ASSRLATTGELF

abundance: few
j_gene: TRBJ2-7
v_gene: TRBV4-1
CDR3aa: ASSQGPGTDEQY

abundance: NA
j_gene: TRBJ2-1
v_gene: TRBV5-6
CDR3aa: ASSFWALRQSQASEQF

abundance: NA
j_gene: TRBJ2-5
v_gene: TRBV5-8
CDR3aa: ASSLWTSGQETQY

abundance: NA
j_gene: TRBJ2-1
v_gene: TRBV27
CDR3aa: ASSYGLAGGNEQF

abundance: NA
j_gene: TRBJ1-2
v_gene: TRBV5-6
CDR3aa: ASSPLGTVISAVGYT

abundance: NA
j_gene: TRBJ2-1
v_gene: TRBV29-1
CDR3aa: SVDRVLPNAAYNEQF

abundance: medium-sized
j_gene: TRBJ1-1
v_gene: TRBV6-1
CDR3aa: ASSEKETLGGTEAF

abundance: NA
j_gene: TRBJ2-7
v_gene: TRBV5-1
CDR3aa: ASSLNGLDRYEQY

abundance: once
j_gene: TRBJ2-1
v_gene: TRBV28
CDR3aa: ASRKMVAGGGNEQF

abundance: NA
j_gene: TRBJ2-5
v_gene: TRBV28
CDR3aa: ASSFKTGLAGAIQETQY

abundance: NA
j_gene: TRBJ1-5
v_gene: TRBV19
CDR3aa: ASSILGGNQPQH

abundance: NA
j_gene: TRBJ1-1
v_gene: TRBV5-5
CDR3aa: ASSSDIRTEAF

abundance: NA
j_gene: TRBJ2-3
v_gene: TRBV10-3
CDR3aa: AISEFRGPQDTQY

abundance: NA
j_gene: TRBJ1-6
v_gene: TRBV6-5
CDR3aa: ASSYGPRYSPLH

abundance: NA
j_gene: TRBJ2-1
v_gene: TRBV29-1
CDR3aa: SVVGGGLRFSEQF

abundance: NA
j_gene: TRBJ2-7
v_gene: TRBV6-1
CDR3aa: ASSLGTGAYEQY

abundance: NA
j_gene: TRBJ2-7
v_gene: TRBV5-3
CDR3aa: ARSLARGRSSYEQY

abundance: NA
j_gene: TRBJ1-1
v_gene: TRBV10-3
CDR3aa: AIRGDTEAF

abundance: NA
j_gene: TRBJ1-1
v_gene: TRBV19
CDR3aa: ASSIGTSTEAF

abundance: NA
j_gene: TRBJ2-2
v_gene: TRBV27
CDR3aa: ASSSRDKNTGELF

abundance: NA
j_gene: TRBJ2-1
v_gene: TRBV7-7
CDR3aa: ASSPRAGINEQF

abundance: once
j_gene: TRBJ1-1
v_gene: TRBV6-4
CDR3aa: ASSESGAWGEAF

abundance: NA
j_gene: TRBJ1-1
v_gene: TRBV19
CDR3aa: ASSPALLSEAF

abundance: NA
j_gene: TRBJ1-5
v_gene: TRBV5-4
CDR3aa: ASSLGRNQPQH

abundance: NA
j_gene: TRBJ1-5
v_gene: TRBV4-1
CDR3aa: ASSQAGFQPQH

abundance: few
j_gene: TRBJ2-2
v_gene: TRBV11-1
CDR3aa: ASSPRVNPQSGELF

abundance: NA
j_gene: TRBJ2-3
v_gene: TRBV10-3
CDR3aa: AISEPTGAGGADTQY

abundance: few
j_gene: TRBJ2-1
v_gene: TRBV4-1
CDR3aa: ASAGREQF

abundance: once
j_gene: TRBJ2-7
v_gene: TRBV6-6
CDR3aa: ASSSGTGGYEQY

abundance: NA
j_gene: TRBJ1-1
v_gene: TRBV25-1
CDR3aa: ASSDPSENTEAF

abundance: NA
j_gene: TRBJ1-1
v_gene: TRBV30
CDR3aa: AWSVGQGNTEAF

abundance: NA
j_gene: TRBJ2-7
v_gene: TRBV25-1
CDR3aa: ASSPGKGGYSYEQY